This T cell receptor (beta chain) was obtained from a study of blood T cell repertoires in COVID-19. Study in general: Material from acute and convalescent COVID-19 was sourced from the United States, Italy and Spain. Nucleic acid was either cDNA or gDNA, and it came from T cells, B-cell-depleted T cells, or PBMCs.

The CDR3 is 14 residues long. Per the germline V gene, CDR1 is SEHNR and CDR2 is FQNEAQ (reference sequence). Deletions cut 4 bases from V and 5 bases from J, with 11 bases between. In the study's own analysis: Reference gene primer amplification in the assay estimated nucleated cell counts. Data came from immunoSEQ multiplex PCR; TCRdb stores just in-frame clones and leaves some out. D and trimming come from the DNA, and the V and J calls and clone size come from that table. The repertoire holds roughly 410,000 clones, with over 75% as singletons. Enrolled during active infection, Seattle patients were then followed longitudinally.

The sequencing input was peripheral blood. V and J are TRBV7-9 and TRBJ1-4; D is perhaps TRBD1 (6 bases). The clonotype originates from a woman aged 60-70 years with COVID-19, enrolled during active disease. CDR3 nucleotides: TGTGCCAGCAGCTCCCCCGGACAGAATGAAAAACTGTTTTTT. It yields the protein CASSSPGQNEKLFF. Full variable domain (rest looked up from reference TRBV7-9 and TRBJ1-4): DTGVSQNPRHKITKRGQNVTFRCDPISEHNRLYWYRQTLGQGPEFLTYFQNEAQLEKSRLLSDRFSAERPKGSFSTLEIQRTEQGDSAMYLCASSSPGQNEKLFFGSGTQLSVL.